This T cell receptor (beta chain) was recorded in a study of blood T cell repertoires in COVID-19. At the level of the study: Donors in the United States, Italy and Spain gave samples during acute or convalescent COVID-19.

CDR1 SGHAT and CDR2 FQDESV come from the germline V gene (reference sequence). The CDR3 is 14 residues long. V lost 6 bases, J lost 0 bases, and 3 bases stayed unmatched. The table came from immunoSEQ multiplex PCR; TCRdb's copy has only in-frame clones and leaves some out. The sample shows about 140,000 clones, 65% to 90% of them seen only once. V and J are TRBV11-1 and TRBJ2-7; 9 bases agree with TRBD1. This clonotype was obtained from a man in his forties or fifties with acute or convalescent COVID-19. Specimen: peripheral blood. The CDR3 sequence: CASSSTGGSYEQYF. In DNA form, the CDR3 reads TGTGCCAGCAGTTCGACAGGGGGCTCCTACGAGCAGTACTTC.